This T cell receptor beta chain was sequenced for a study of technical replicates of blood from several donors. TCRdb keeps only in-frame clones here, not all; method: immunoSEQ multiplex PCR. Here the sample spans more than 75,000 clones, 96% being singletons. The source of this sequence is a human donor in good health. The sequencing sample was made of T cells isolated from PBMCs.

The CDR3 region is CASSFGSDSGENTEAFF. The CDR3 DNA follows: TGCGCCAGCAGCTTTGGTTCGGACAGTGGGGAGAACACTGAAGCTTTCTTT. The rearrangement links TRBV5-1 to TRBJ1-1, with TRBD1 as a possible D gene (6 bases). CDR1 is SGHRS and CDR2 is YFSETQ in the germline V gene. This CDR3 has 17 residues. V was trimmed by 2 bases and J by 1 base, leaving 18 bases between them. Full variable domain (outside the CDR3, taken from reference TRBV5-1 and TRBJ1-1): KAGVTQTPRYLIKTRGQQVTLSCSPISGHRSVSWYQQTPGQGLQFLFEYFSETQRNKGNFPGRFSGRQFSNSRSEMNVSTLELGDSALYLCASSFGSDSGENTEAFFGQGTRLTVV.